The 32 T cell receptor beta chains in this list originate from one sample, sequenced in a study of shared clonotypes between healthy human individuals (TCRdb year 2020). CD8 naive samples consisted of CD45RO-negative cells that were positively selected for CCR7, yielding a CD45RA+CCR7+ population without TemRA cells. The method behind the library was the immunoSEQ multiplex PCR assay. TCRdb mirrors the immuneACCESS table, restricted to in-frame sequences. Some clones are absent from its copies; in checked studies, under half trace to an unresolved V gene, and the reason for the others is unknown. The sample profile shows 2 million or so clones; around 96% of them were found once. The top ten hold 1% to 1.3% of the sample. The sequencing sample was made of naive CD8+ T cells sorted from blood. In light of the paper, this sample's cell subset or site label describes: CD45RA+CCR7+. The receptor source for this set is a young man in good health.

The chain combines TRBV10-1 with TRBJ2-1, with D hard to call. CDR1 and CDR2 (germline): WNHNN, SYGVQD (reference sequence). The V end was cut by 10 bases, the J end by 2 bases, with 18 bases between. The CDR3 contains 15 residues. CDR3 loop: CATPREQTPYNEQFF. CDR3 sequence (DNA): TGCGCCACCCCCCGAGAGCAAACTCCCTACAATGAGCAGTTCTTC.

V gene TRBV4-3 combines with J gene TRBJ2-2, with a tentative D call TRBD2 (6 bases). This CDR3 contains 16 residues. Trimming took 1 base from V and 7 from J, leaving 16 bases between them. From germline, CDR1 is LGHNA and CDR2 YSLEER. The CDR3 DNA reads as TGCGCCAGCAGCCAAGCGGTCTTGGTCGGGGGCGGGGAGCTGTTTTTT. This encodes CASSQAVLVGGGELFF.

This chain joins TRBV27 and TRBJ2-7; 8 bases agree with TRBD1. The CDR3 loop spans 15 amino acids. The trim removed 4 bases at V and 1 base at J, leaving 6 bases unmatched. Germline CDR1 and CDR2: MNHEY and SMNVEV (reference sequence). The CDR3 sequence: CASSSRQGLSYEQYF. In DNA, the CDR3 is TGTGCCAGCAGTTCTAGACAGGGGCTGTCCTACGAGCAGTACTTC.

The chain combines TRBV4-3 with TRBJ2-7, with 11 bases fitting TRBD2. The CDR3 consists of 15 residues. CDR1 is LGHNA, CDR2 YSLEER, per germline. Trimming cost V 2 bases and J 5 bases; bases outside gene matches: 5. This CDR3 is CASSQTSGGYDEQYF. DNA of the CDR3: TGCGCCAGCAGCCAAACTAGCGGGGGTTACGACGAGCAGTACTTC.

The chain has TRBV4-3 and TRBJ2-7; D remains ambiguous. Germline V gene lookup returns CDR1 LGHNA and CDR2 YSLEER. Trimming removed 0 bases from V and 4 bases from J, with 10 bases in between. There are 14 residues in the CDR3. CDR3 bases: TGCGCCAGCAGCCAAGATTTGTGGGATTACGAGCAGTACTTC. It codes for CASSQDLWDYEQYF.

Points on this clone: One end of the junction is discordant with germline, which a read error may explain. The J gene is TRBJ2-5, the V gene TRBV7-7, with 10 bases lining up with TRBD1. CDR1 is SSHAT, CDR2 FNYEAQ, per germline (reference sequence). The CDR3 consists of 13 residues. DNA of the CDR3: TGTGCTAGCAGCTTTGGACAGGGGGGGACCCAGTACTTC. Residues: CASSFGQGGTQYF.

This clone was seen a single time. The chain uses TRBV2 and TRBJ1-2, with 11 bases lining up with TRBD1. The CDR3 has 13 residues. Trimming cost V 11 bases and J 6 bases; bases outside gene matches: 8. Per germline, CDR1 SNHLY and CDR2 FYNNEI. The CDR3 reads CAARDRGYDGYTF. CDR3 DNA: TGTGCCGCCCGGGACAGGGGGTATGATGGCTACACCTTC.

Note on this clone: At the DNA level, this CDR3 is encoded by other sequences in the same sample as well. The chain combines TRBV29-1 with TRBJ1-2; perhaps TRBD1 as D (5 bases). Trimming removed 6 bases at V and 5 bases at J, with 7 bases between. Germline CDR1 is SQVTM and CDR2 is ANQGSEA. The CDR3 is 10 residues long. The CDR3 loop reads CSVGGYGYTF. The CDR3 DNA sequence: TGCAGCGTCGGGGGGTATGGCTACACCTTC.

The V call is TRBV9, the J call TRBJ2-6; D remains unclear. The CDR3 consists of 14 residues. CDR1 and CDR2 from the germline V gene are SGDLS and YYNGEE. Trimming pared 1 base from V and 3 bases from J, leaving 5 bases between. CDR3 sequence (DNA): TGTGCCAGCAGCGTAAGTGATGGGGCCAACGTCCTGACTTTC. Its protein product is CASSVSDGANVLTF.

This chain uses TRBV10-2 with TRBJ1-1; the match to TRBD1 covers 9 bases. The CDR3 runs 13 residues. V lost 8 bases, J lost 4 bases, and 5 bases stayed unmatched. Germline V gives CDR1 WSHSY, CDR2 SAAADI. The CDR3 sequence: CASRSDRGTEAFF. The CDR3 DNA sequence: TGCGCCAGCCGATCGGACAGGGGCACTGAAGCTTTCTTT.

The J gene is TRBJ1-4, the V gene TRBV2, with a tentative D call TRBD1 (5 bases). The V end was cut by 9 bases, the J end by 6 bases, with 11 bases between. This CDR3 has 12 amino acids. Germline-derived CDR1 and CDR2 are SNHLY and FYNNEI. The CDR3, as DNA: TGTGCCAGGGGGGAAGAGGATGAAAAACTGTTTTTT. This gives the protein CARGEEDEKLFF.

This sequence joins TRBV2 and TRBJ1-1; 9 bases match TRBD1. V was pared by 7 bases and J by 10 bases, with 16 bases of the junction left unmatched. The length of the CDR3 is 15 residues. Germline V gene lookup returns CDR1 SNHLY and CDR2 FYNNEI. For the CDR3, the DNA is TGTGCCAGCATAGGGACAGGGATGATGATGCAGGGAGCTTTCTTT. Its protein product is CASIGTGMMMQGAFF.

This sequence joins TRBV7-9 and TRBJ1-1; D uncertain. The CDR3 has 17 amino acids. V lost 2 bases and J lost 0, with 16 bases in between. Germline CDR1 and CDR2: SEHNR and FQNEAQ (reference sequence). CDR3 nucleotides: TGTGCCAGCAGCTTAAGTAGAGACAAAGCTTTGAACACTGAAGCTTTCTTT. Amino acids: CASSLSRDKALNTEAFF.

This rearrangement joins TRBV27 to TRBJ2-7, with TRBD2 matching 11 bases. CDR3 size: 14 residues. V dropped 6 bases and J dropped 4; count of bases not matched to a gene: 5. Germline CDR1 MNHEY, CDR2 SMNVEV (reference sequence). For the CDR3, the DNA is TGTGCCAGCAGCCGACTAGCGGGGTCATACGAGCAGTACTTC. It is translated as CASSRLAGSYEQYF.

The rearrangement uses TRBV6-6 and TRBJ1-1; D not certain. V lost 1 base to trimming and J lost 13 bases, with 16 bases between them. The CDR3 runs to 13 residues. CDR1 and CDR2 (germline): MNHNY, SVGAGI (reference sequence). The CDR3 DNA reads TGTGCCAGCAGTTACTTCCCCGGGGAGGAGGTTTTCTTT. It codes for CASSYFPGEEVFF.

On this clone itself: This specimen includes other DNA sequences encoding the same CDR3. The CDR3 sequence is CASSLFGTEAFF. CDR3 DNA: TGTGCCAGCAGCTTATTTGGCACTGAAGCTTTCTTT. The chain joins TRBV13 to TRBJ1-1; no clear D. V lost 2 bases to trimming and J lost 4 bases, with 5 bases between them. In germline, CDR1 is PRHDT, CDR2 FYEKMQ (reference sequence). CDR3 length: 12 residues.

Note on this clone: At one end the junction does not follow the germline gene, possibly because of a read error. The V gene is TRBV7-6, the J gene TRBJ2-2; TRBD1 or TRBD2 may be the D gene (6 bases each). The CDR3 is 16 amino acids. Germline V lookup: CDR1 SGHVS, CDR2 FNYEAQ. Written as DNA, the CDR3 is TGTGCCAGCAGCATAGCGGCACAGGGAAGCACCGGGGAGCTGTTTTTT. It yields the protein CASSIAAQGSTGELFF.

Remarks on this clone: The sample contains more than one DNA sequence encoding this CDR3. The chain has TRBV19 and TRBJ2-7, with a weak D call TRBD2 (6 bases). The V end lost 3 bases, the J end lost 4 bases, and 10 bases lay between the germline ends. This CDR3 is built from 13 residues. CDR1 is LNHDA, CDR2 SQIVND, per germline (reference sequence). The DNA for the CDR3 is TGTGCCAGTAGTATGGGGCGGGGTTACGAGCAGTACTTC. This gives the protein CASSMGRGYEQYF.

The chain's CDR3 is CASSQEWAGPSYEQYF. CDR3 nucleotide sequence: TGCGCCAGCAGCCAAGAGTGGGCGGGTCCGTCCTACGAGCAGTACTTC. This chain connects TRBV4-3 to TRBJ2-7; maybe TRBD2 (5 bases). With 0 bases removed from V and 1 base from J, the gap between germline ends came to 13 bases. Per germline, CDR1 LGHNA and CDR2 YSLEER. CDR3 length equals 16 residues.

This chain links TRBV11-2 with TRBJ2-5; D remains unclear. Germline V gene lookup returns CDR1 SGHAT and CDR2 FQNNGV. Trimming took off 3 bases at V and 5 bases at J, with 4 bases between the two ends. The CDR3 sequence is 11 residues long. As DNA, the CDR3 is TGTGCCAGCAGCTTTGACGAGACCCAGTACTTC. Translation gives CASSFDETQYF.

The V call is TRBV7-8, the J call TRBJ1-5; D is perhaps TRBD1 (6 bases). The CDR3 loop spans 19 amino acids. Germline loops: CDR1 SGHVS, CDR2 FQNEAQ. The V and J ends lost 1 base and 5 bases respectively, with 24 bases between them. The CDR3 nucleotides are TGTGCCAGCAGCTTAGTTCTACCGGGGACAAGCCCATGGGATCAGCCCCAGCATTTT. This codes for CASSLVLPGTSPWDQPQHF.

The chain couples TRBV9 to TRBJ2-7; the D is unclear. Trimming cost V 0 bases and J 1 base, with 11 bases left between them. Germline loops: CDR1 SGDLS, CDR2 YYNGEE. The CDR3 length is 15 residues. The CDR3 DNA reads TGTGCCAGCAGCGTAGGTGAGTCCCATTCCTACGAGCAGTACTTC. Protein product: CASSVGESHSYEQYF. The entire variable domain, with the rest obtained from reference TRBV9 and TRBJ2-7, is as follows: DSGVTQTPKHLITATGQRVTLRCSPRSGDLSVYWYQQSLDQGLQFLIQYYNGEERAKGNILERFSAQQFPDLHSELNLSSLELGDSALYFCASSVGESHSYEQYFGPGTRLTVT.

On this clone itself: In the same sample, other DNA sequences code for this CDR3. The chain recombines TRBV28 with TRBJ2-2; maybe TRBD2 (5 bases). This CDR3 region has 13 residues. CDR1 and CDR2 from the germline V gene are MDHEN and SYDVKM. Trimming cost V 3 bases and J 5 bases, with 7 bases left between them. The CDR3 loop is CASSFRGTGELFF. The CDR3 DNA is TGTGCCAGCAGTTTCCGGGGTACCGGGGAGCTGTTTTTT.

The J gene is TRBJ1-2, the V gene TRBV5-1, with 9 bases that match TRBD1. V gave up 3 bases and J gave up 8 bases; unmatched junction bases: 8. The CDR3 covers 14 residues. Germline CDR1 and CDR2: SGHRS and YFSETQ. This CDR3 reads CASSSGQGIYGYTF. The CDR3 DNA follows: TGCGCCAGCAGCTCCGGACAGGGGATCTACGGCTACACCTTC. The full variable domain, with the rest looked up from reference TRBV5-1 and TRBJ1-2, is KAGVTQTPRYLIKTRGQQVTLSCSPISGHRSVSWYQQTPGQGLQFLFEYFSETQRNKGNFPGRFSGRQFSNSRSEMNVSTLELGDSALYLCASSSGQGIYGYTFGSGTRLTVV.

CDR3 nucleotides: TGCGCCAGCAGCTCGGGACAGGGGGCGCTGAATGGCTACACCTTC. Translation gives CASSSGQGALNGYTF. The chain joins TRBV5-1 to TRBJ1-2, with 12 positions matching TRBD1. V shed 3 bases and J 6 bases; nucleotides not matched to a gene: 6. The CDR3 is made up of 15 amino acids. Germline V gene lookup returns CDR1 SGHRS and CDR2 YFSETQ.

The chain has TRBV15 and TRBJ1-2, with TRBD1 as a possible D gene (6 bases). Germline V gene sequence: CDR1 LNHNV, CDR2 YYDKDF (reference sequence). V lost 5 bases, J lost 4 bases, and 17 bases lay in between. This CDR3 region has 15 residues. The CDR3 DNA sequence: TGTGCCACCAGCCCGGATACGACAGGCCTCTATGGCTACACCTTC. Its protein product is CATSPDTTGLYGYTF.

The genes are TRBV2 and TRBJ1-6; D is undetermined. CDR3 length equals 15 residues. Trimming removed 8 bases from V and 6 bases from J, with 17 bases in between. Germline CDR1 reads SNHLY; CDR2 reads FYNNEI. CDR3 amino acids: CASVESGHLNSPLHF. The CDR3 DNA reads TGTGCCAGCGTTGAGAGCGGGCACCTTAATTCACCCCTCCACTTT.

The CDR3 region has the DNA TGTGCCAGTAGTCCCCCGTCCAACTATGGCTACACCTTC. Translation: CASSPPSNYGYTF. This chain joins TRBV19 and TRBJ1-2; D is uncertain. The CDR3 is 13 amino acids. Germline V gene sequence: CDR1 LNHDA, CDR2 SQIVND (reference sequence). V dropped 5 bases and J dropped 2 bases, with 9 bases sitting between them.

This clone was seen just once. The chain is built from TRBV7-9 and TRBJ2-7; D is uncertain. The V gene lost 5 bases and the J gene lost 3 bases, with 11 bases spanning the gap. Germline lookup yields CDR1 SEHNR and CDR2 FQNEAQ (reference sequence). The CDR3 is 13 amino acids. The CDR3 DNA reads TGTGCCAGCAGCCTGGACCGCCTCTACGAGCAGTACTTC. It translates to CASSLDRLYEQYF. Looking up the rest from reference TRBV7-9 and TRBJ2-7 gives the full variable domain: DTGVSQNPRHKITKRGQNVTFRCDPISEHNRLYWYRQTLGQGPEFLTYFQNEAQLEKSRLLSDRFSAERPKGSFSTLEIQRTEQGDSAMYLCASSLDRLYEQYFGPGTRLTVT.

The V call is TRBV15, the J call TRBJ2-5; TRBD1 matches 8 bases. CDR1 LNHNV and CDR2 YYDKDF come from the germline V gene (reference sequence). J was trimmed by 2 bases and V by 6 bases; bases with no gene match: 8. The CDR3 sequence is 15 residues long. The DNA of the CDR3 is TGTGCCACCAGTTCTGGACAGGGTGGGCAAGAGACCCAGTACTTC. Its translation: CATSSGQGGQETQYF.

The rearrangement links TRBV10-1 to TRBJ2-1; 12 positions agree with TRBD2. J gave up 7 bases and V 6 bases, and 7 bases lay outside the gene matches. The length of the CDR3 is 15 residues. Germline V gene lookup returns CDR1 WNHNN and CDR2 SYGVQD (reference sequence). Here the CDR3 DNA reads TGCGCCAGCAGCTTCGACGGACTAGCGGGAAATGAGCAGTTCTTC. Protein sequence: CASSFDGLAGNEQFF.

J is TRBJ2-5 and V is TRBV13; D possibly uses TRBD1 or TRBD2 (6 bases each). Between the trimmed V and J ends, which lost 4 bases and 3 bases, there was a span of 15 bases. Germline CDR1 and CDR2: PRHDT and FYEKMQ (reference sequence). The CDR3 sequence is 15 residues long. The CDR3 reads CASSSWGAGKETQYF. CDR3 nucleotides: TGTGCCAGCAGCTCGTGGGGGGCCGGAAAAGAGACCCAGTACTTC.